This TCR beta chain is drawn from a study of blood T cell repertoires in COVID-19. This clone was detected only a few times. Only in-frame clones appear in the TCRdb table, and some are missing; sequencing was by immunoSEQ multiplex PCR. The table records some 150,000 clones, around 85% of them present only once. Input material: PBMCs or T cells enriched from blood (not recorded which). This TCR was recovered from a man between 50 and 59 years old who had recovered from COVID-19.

In nucleotides, the CDR3 is TGTGCCAGCAGCCCCCTGTCCAGATCATCCTACGAGCAGTACTTC. This gives the protein CASSPLSRSSYEQYF. The chain links TRBV7-6 to TRBJ2-7; D unclear. Germline V gene sequence: CDR1 SGHVS, CDR2 FNYEAQ. The ends were cut back, 5 bases at V and 1 base at J, with 15 bases in the middle. This CDR3 has 15 residues.